These T cell receptor beta chains were read from a single sample in a study of CD8+CD57+ T cells in acquired aplastic anemia. TCRdb processed the reads anew with MiXCR; each CDR3 protein has one entry. The data show around 430,000 distinct CDR3 sequences, about a third seen once. The sequenced material came from sorted CD4+, CD8+, or CD8+CD57+ T cells (not recorded which) from PBMCs. These receptors originate from a human donor with aplastic anemia. Both conserved end residues are trimmed from each CDR3.

V gene: TRBV6-2/TRBV6-3
J gene: TRBJ2-7
CDR3 protein: ASSYSRDRPYEQY

V gene: TRBV5-5
J gene: TRBJ2-7
CDR3 protein: ASTEAPGHSYEQY

V gene: TRBV20-1
J gene: TRBJ2-7
CDR3 protein: SATAQGGYEQY

V gene: TRBV4-3
J gene: TRBJ1-2
CDR3 protein: ASSQDLRGGSYGYT

V gene: TRBV10-3
J gene: TRBJ1-2
CDR3 protein: AISLEGMSSGYT

V gene: TRBV2
J gene: TRBJ1-6
CDR3 protein: ASSERLSPLH

V gene: TRBV7-9
J gene: TRBJ2-7
CDR3 protein: ASSLASARKTYEQY

V gene: TRBV2
J gene: TRBJ2-1
CDR3 protein: ASHSLAGGYNEQF

V gene: TRBV7-9
J gene: TRBJ2-5
CDR3 protein: ASSPRAAGQETQY

V gene: TRBV2
J gene: TRBJ2-6
CDR3 protein: ASTNSPGGSGANVLT

V gene: TRBV7-2
J gene: TRBJ1-1
CDR3 protein: ASSLETGGTEAF

V gene: TRBV24-1
J gene: TRBJ2-7
CDR3 protein: ATSDSGRGIHEQY

V gene: TRBV20-1
J gene: TRBJ1-2
CDR3 protein: SASDTNYGYT

V gene: TRBV5-1
J gene: TRBJ2-5
CDR3 protein: ASSFGLAGQETQY

V gene: TRBV25-1
J gene: TRBJ1-2
CDR3 protein: ASIQNEGVWGYT

V gene: TRBV12-3/TRBV12-4
J gene: TRBJ1-6
CDR3 protein: ASSRSLGSPLH

V gene: TRBV11-2
J gene: TRBJ2-3
CDR3 protein: ASSLRRVGTDTQY

V gene: TRBV27
J gene: TRBJ2-7
CDR3 protein: ASRPTGQRSYEQY

V gene: TRBV10-3
J gene: TRBJ2-7
CDR3 protein: ASRTGRANEQY

V gene: TRBV20-1
J gene: TRBJ2-7
CDR3 protein: SASGSYEQY

V gene: TRBV10-3
J gene: TRBJ1-2
CDR3 protein: ASSQVGNYGYI

V gene: TRBV6-1
J gene: TRBJ2-7
CDR3 protein: ASKIDGREGYEQY

V gene: TRBV29-1
J gene: TRBJ1-2
CDR3 protein: SVEPGVGYGYT

V gene: TRBV10-3
J gene: TRBJ2-1
CDR3 protein: AISELERDREVNEQF

V gene: TRBV5-5
J gene: TRBJ1-4
CDR3 protein: ASSPVQGVNEKLF